These T cell receptor beta chains were read from a single sample in a study of graft-versus-host responses after intestinal transplantation. Measured with immunoSEQ multiplex PCR; TCRdb has only the in-frame clones, and not every one. The top ten clones hold 0.28% of a sample with tens of thousands of clones, about 88% of them seen once. What these receptors recognize is not known. The sequencing used unstimulated CD4+ T cells sorted from spleen or lymph node cells, collected before transplant. The source is a human donor who was the organ donor for an intestinal transplant. CDR3s include the opening cysteine and the closing phenylalanine or tryptophan.

v_gene	j_gene	CDR3aa
TRBV7-2	TRBJ2-7	CASSNDRVSYEQYF
TRBV5-1	TRBJ2-1	CASSLAGSYWDNEQFF
TRBV27	TRBJ2-7	CASSLSIPQLQYEQYF
TRBV5-6	TRBJ1-5	CASSPWGGAVQPQHF
TRBV6-6	TRBJ2-5	CASRPGHFDERETQYF
TRBV6-4	TRBJ1-2	CASSDLGRGPSGIGYTF
TRBV6-6	TRBJ1-1	CASSYGTGRRNTEAFF
TRBV5-1	TRBJ2-1	CASGLGLAATGNEQFF
TRBV5-5	TRBJ1-4	CASSPGGRGPLNEKLFF
TRBV2	TRBJ1-3	CASKGIPSGNTIYF